A single sample gave rise to the 15 T cell receptor beta chains below, sequenced in a study of OX40 agonist ivuxolimab in advanced cancers. Assay: immunoSEQ multiplex PCR; the TCRdb copy retains only in-frame clones and omits some. This sample has around 76,000 clones, with about 89% found just once. The starting material was CD4+ or CD8+ T cells sorted from blood, obtained in a trial of the OX40 agonist ivuxolimab. The receptors derive from an adult with an advanced solid tumor such as melanoma, head and neck, liver or kidney cancer.

J is TRBJ2-7 and V is TRBV6-5; tentative D call: TRBD1 (6 bases). This CDR3 comprises 13 residues. The V and J ends lost 2 bases and 4 bases respectively, with 9 bases between them. Germline V CDR1 and CDR2: MNHEY, SVGAGI. Here the CDR3 DNA reads TGTGCCAGCAGTTACGCAGACAGGTACGAGCAGTACTTC. The encoded protein is CASSYADRYEQYF.

The chain recombines TRBV11-3 with TRBJ1-2, with no clear D. The V end was cut by 5 bases, the J end by 3 bases, with 19 bases between. CDR3 length equals 16 residues. Germline CDR1 reads SGHNT; CDR2 reads YENEEA. The CDR3 reads CASSTREGRVDYGYTF. Here the CDR3 DNA reads TGTGCCAGCAGCACCCGAGAGGGAAGGGTAGACTATGGCTACACCTTC.

The DNA for the CDR3 is TGCGCCAGCAGCTTTGGCCCCGGGACAGGGGTAAACTATGGCTACACCTTC. Translation gives CASSFGPGTGVNYGYTF. The chain has TRBV5-1 and TRBJ1-2; TRBD1 aligns across 10 bases. V shed 2 bases, J shed 2 bases, and the junction held 9 bases outside the gene matches. The CDR3 length is 17 residues. CDR1 SGHRS and CDR2 YFSETQ come from the germline V gene.

V and J are TRBV6-1 and TRBJ2-7; perhaps TRBD1 as D (5 bases). The CDR3 consists of 14 residues. V was cut by 9 bases and J by 0 bases, with 15 bases left in between. CDR1 and CDR2 from the germline V gene are MNHNS and SASEGT. CDR3 in DNA: TGTGCCAGTCAGTCCAGGGTATTCTCCTACGAGCAGTACTTC. Protein: CASQSRVFSYEQYF.

The chain combines TRBV5-4 with TRBJ2-7; TRBD2 matches at 12 bases. Trimming removed 4 bases from V and 4 bases from J; junction bases left unmatched: 6. Germline assignment: CDR1 SGHNT and CDR2 YYREEE (reference sequence). The CDR3 runs to 15 residues. In DNA form, the CDR3 reads TGTGCCAGCAGCACCTACCTAGCGGGAGGGTACGAGCAGTACTTC. This codes for CASSTYLAGGYEQYF.

The chain employs TRBV19 and TRBJ2-5, with D uncertain. The closer fit of TRBJ2-7 to the DNA end suggests the J call may be wrong. The CDR3 runs to 13 residues. The germline V gene has CDR1 LNHDA and CDR2 SQIVND (reference sequence). The CDR3 loop is CASSIAFKYEQYF. CDR3 sequence (DNA): TGTGCCAGTAGTATTGCCTTCAAGTACGAGCAGTACTTC.

The V and J genes are TRBV6-4 and TRBJ2-3, with TRBD2 identical over 7 bases. CDR3 length equals 14 residues. Germline values: CDR1 MRHNA, CDR2 SNTAGT. The J segment lost 2 bases and the V segment lost 6 bases, leaving 5 bases of the junction unmatched. CDR3 region: CASSRDYNTDTQYF. The CDR3 coding sequence is TGTGCCAGCAGCCGGGACTACAACACAGATACGCAGTATTTT.

The rearrangement links TRBV6-1 to TRBJ1-5; 7 nucleotides line up with TRBD1. The ends lost 2 bases at V and 5 bases at J; junction bases unmatched: 9. The CDR3 totals 16 residues. Per the germline V gene, CDR1 is MNHNS and CDR2 is SASEGT. The CDR3 nucleotides read TGTGCCAGCAGTGAAATTGGGGCAGGGGGACATCAGCCCCAGCATTTT. Amino acid sequence: CASSEIGAGGHQPQHF.

As for this clone: Other DNA sequences within the sample encode an identical CDR3. V is TRBV7-2 and J is TRBJ1-4, with D unresolved. V lost 1 base to trimming and J lost 0 bases, with 6 bases between them. Germline V gene data show CDR1 as SGHTA and CDR2 as FQGNSA. This CDR3 region has 15 residues. The CDR3 loop reads CASSLESTTNEKLFF. The CDR3 coding sequence is TGTGCCAGCAGCTTAGAATCTACAACTAATGAAAAACTGTTTTTT. The full variable domain, rest sourced from reference TRBV7-2 and TRBJ1-4, is GAGVSQSPSNKVTEKGKDVELRCDPISGHTALYWYRQSLGQGLEFLIYFQGNSAPDKSGLPSDRFSAERTGGSVSTLTIQRTQQEDSAVYLCASSLESTTNEKLFFGSGTQLSVL.

The chain is built from TRBV27 and TRBJ2-7; 9 bases are a match to TRBD2. Trimming took 6 bases from V and 2 from J; bases not matched to a gene: 8. This CDR3 spans 15 amino acids. Germline V gene sequence: CDR1 MNHEY, CDR2 SMNVEV (reference sequence). The CDR3 loop is CASRVGLAQTYEQYF. The CDR3 DNA follows: TGTGCCAGCAGGGTCGGACTAGCGCAGACCTACGAGCAGTACTTC.

The chain combines TRBV19 with TRBJ1-2; D may be TRBD1 (6 bases). The CDR3 has 13 amino acids. The V gene's germline CDR1 is LNHDA and CDR2 SQIVND (reference sequence). V was cut by 7 bases and J by 0 bases, with 9 bases left in between. This chain's CDR3 is CASKGESNYGYTF. The CDR3 DNA is TGTGCCAGTAAGGGGGAGTCTAACTATGGCTACACCTTC.

The chain is built from TRBV7-2 and TRBJ1-5, with D unresolved. The CDR3 has 15 residues. CDR1 is SGHTA, CDR2 FQGNSA, per germline. V lost 4 bases to trimming and J lost 0 bases, with 10 bases between them. The CDR3 nucleotides are TGTGCCAGCAGCTCCACGAGTTATAGCAATCAGCCCCAGCATTTT. This codes for CASSSTSYSNQPQHF.

The chain employs TRBV2 and TRBJ2-3; TRBD1 matches 9 bases. This CDR3 contains 15 residues. V was pared by 2 bases and J by 1 base, with 1 base of the junction left unmatched. Germline CDR1 SNHLY, CDR2 FYNNEI. The CDR3 loop is CASSERDRGTDTQYF. In nucleotides, the CDR3 is TGTGCCAGCAGTGAACGGGACAGGGGCACAGATACGCAGTATTTT.

The chain combines TRBV7-3 with TRBJ1-1; possibly TRBD1 for D (5 bases). Germline V CDR1 and CDR2: SGHTA, FQGTGA. Trimming removed 8 bases from V and 5 bases from J, with 12 bases in between. CDR3 length: 12 residues. CDR3 bases: TGTGCCAGCCCGGGGGAGGGGACTGAAGCTTTCTTT. Its translation: CASPGEGTEAFF.

CDR3 sequence reads: CASSFWTSSYEQYF. In nucleotides, the CDR3 is TGTGCCAGCAGCTTCTGGACAAGCTCCTACGAGCAGTACTTC. The chain employs TRBV7-2 and TRBJ2-7; possible D gene TRBD1, 5 bases. Germline CDR1 and CDR2: SGHTA and FQGNSA. This CDR3 has 14 amino acids. Deletions cut 3 bases from V and 0 bases from J, with 9 bases between.